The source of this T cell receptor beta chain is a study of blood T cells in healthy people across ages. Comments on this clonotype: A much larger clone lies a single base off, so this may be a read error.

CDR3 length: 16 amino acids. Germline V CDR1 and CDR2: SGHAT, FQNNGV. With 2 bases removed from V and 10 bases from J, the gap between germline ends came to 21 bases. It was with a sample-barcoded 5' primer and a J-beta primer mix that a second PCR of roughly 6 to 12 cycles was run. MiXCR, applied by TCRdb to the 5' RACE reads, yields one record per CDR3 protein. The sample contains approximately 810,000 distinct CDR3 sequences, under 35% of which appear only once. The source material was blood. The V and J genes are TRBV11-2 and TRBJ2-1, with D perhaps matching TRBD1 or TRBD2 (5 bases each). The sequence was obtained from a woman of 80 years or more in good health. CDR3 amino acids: CASSLLSGTYSYEQFF. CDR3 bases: TGTGCCAGCAGCTTACTTTCCGGGACCTATTCCTACGAGCAGTTCTTC.